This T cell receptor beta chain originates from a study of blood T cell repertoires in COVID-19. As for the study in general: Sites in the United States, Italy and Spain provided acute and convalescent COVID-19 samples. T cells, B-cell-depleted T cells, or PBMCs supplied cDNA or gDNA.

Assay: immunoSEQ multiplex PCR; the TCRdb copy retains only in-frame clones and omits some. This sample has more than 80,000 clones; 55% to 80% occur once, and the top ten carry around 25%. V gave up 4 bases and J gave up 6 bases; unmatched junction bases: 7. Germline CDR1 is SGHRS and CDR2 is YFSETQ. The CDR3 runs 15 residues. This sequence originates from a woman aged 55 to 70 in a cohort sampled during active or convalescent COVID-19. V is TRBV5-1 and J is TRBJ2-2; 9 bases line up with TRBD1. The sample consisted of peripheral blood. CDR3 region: CASSAGQGFAGELFF. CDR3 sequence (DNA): TGCGCCAGCAGCGCGGGACAGGGTTTCGCCGGGGAGCTGTTTTTT. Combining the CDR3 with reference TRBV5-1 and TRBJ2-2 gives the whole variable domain KAGVTQTPRYLIKTRGQQVTLSCSPISGHRSVSWYQQTPGQGLQFLFEYFSETQRNKGNFPGRFSGRQFSNSRSEMNVSTLELGDSALYLCASSAGQGFAGELFFGEGSRLTVL.